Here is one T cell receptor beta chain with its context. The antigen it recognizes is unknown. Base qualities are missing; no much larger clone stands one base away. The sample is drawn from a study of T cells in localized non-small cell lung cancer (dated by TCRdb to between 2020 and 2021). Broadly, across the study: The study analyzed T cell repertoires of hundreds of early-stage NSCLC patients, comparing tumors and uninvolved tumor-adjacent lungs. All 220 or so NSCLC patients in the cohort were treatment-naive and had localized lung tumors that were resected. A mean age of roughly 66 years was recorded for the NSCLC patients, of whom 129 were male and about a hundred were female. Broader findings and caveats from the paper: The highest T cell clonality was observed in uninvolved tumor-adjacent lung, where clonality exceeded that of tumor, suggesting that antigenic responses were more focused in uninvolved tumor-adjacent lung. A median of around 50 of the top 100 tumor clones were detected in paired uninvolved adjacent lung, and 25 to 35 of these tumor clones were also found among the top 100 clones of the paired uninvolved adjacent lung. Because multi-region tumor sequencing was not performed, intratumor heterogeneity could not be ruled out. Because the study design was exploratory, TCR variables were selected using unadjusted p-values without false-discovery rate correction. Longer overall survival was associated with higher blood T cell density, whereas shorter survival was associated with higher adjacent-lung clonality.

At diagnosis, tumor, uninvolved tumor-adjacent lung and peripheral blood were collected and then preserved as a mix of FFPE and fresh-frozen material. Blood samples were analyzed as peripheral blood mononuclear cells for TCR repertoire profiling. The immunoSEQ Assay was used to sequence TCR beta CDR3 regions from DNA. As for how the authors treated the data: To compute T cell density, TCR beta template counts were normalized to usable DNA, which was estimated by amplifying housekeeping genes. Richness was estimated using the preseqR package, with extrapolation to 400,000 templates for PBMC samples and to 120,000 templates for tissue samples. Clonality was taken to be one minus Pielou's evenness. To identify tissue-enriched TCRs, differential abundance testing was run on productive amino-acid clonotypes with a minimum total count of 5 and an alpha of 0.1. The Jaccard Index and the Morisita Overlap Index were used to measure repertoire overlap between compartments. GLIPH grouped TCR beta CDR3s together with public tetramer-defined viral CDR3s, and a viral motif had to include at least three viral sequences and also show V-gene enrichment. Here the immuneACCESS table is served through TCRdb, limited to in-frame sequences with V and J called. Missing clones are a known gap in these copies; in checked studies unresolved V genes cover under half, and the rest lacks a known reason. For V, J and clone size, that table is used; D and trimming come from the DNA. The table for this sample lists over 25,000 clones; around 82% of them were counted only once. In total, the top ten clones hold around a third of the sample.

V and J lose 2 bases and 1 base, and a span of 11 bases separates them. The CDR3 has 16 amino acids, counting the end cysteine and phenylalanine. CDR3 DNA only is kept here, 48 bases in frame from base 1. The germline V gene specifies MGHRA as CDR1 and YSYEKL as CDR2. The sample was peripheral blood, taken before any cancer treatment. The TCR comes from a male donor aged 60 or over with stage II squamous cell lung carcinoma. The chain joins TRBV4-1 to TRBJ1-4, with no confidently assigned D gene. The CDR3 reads CASSQTPSRTNEKLFF. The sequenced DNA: TGCGCCAGCAGCCAAACCCCCAGCAGAACTAATGAAAAACTGTTTTTT.